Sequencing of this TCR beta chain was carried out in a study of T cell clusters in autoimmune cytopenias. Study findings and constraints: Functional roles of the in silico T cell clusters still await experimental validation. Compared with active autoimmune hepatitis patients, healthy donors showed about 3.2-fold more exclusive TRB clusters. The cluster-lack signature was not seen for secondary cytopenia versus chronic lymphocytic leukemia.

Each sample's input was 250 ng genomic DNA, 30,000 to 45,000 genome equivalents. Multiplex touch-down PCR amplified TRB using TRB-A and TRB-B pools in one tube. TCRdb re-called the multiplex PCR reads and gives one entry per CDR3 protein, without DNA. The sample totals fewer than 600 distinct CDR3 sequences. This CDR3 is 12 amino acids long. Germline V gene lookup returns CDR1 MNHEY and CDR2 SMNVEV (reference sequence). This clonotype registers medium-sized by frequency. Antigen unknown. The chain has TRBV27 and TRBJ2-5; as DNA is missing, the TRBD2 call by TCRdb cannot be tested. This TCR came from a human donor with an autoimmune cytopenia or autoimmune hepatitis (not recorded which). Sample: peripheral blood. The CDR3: CASGLAEETQYF.